Each of the 15 T cell receptor beta chains below was sequenced from the same sample in a study of CD8 T cells in ankylosing spondylitis. No antigen has been identified for these receptors. Findings of the study overall: Blood from ankylosing spondylitis patients appeared to carry a characteristic roughly 8-variant TCR beta motif.

TCRdb reanalysed the 5' RACE reads using MiXCR and keeps one entry per CDR3 protein. The sample has some 400,000 distinct CDR3 sequences; about a fifth are singletons. The sample consisted of blood, either unsorted or a sorted T cell fraction (not recorded which). The receptors come from a male donor with ankylosing spondylitis.

The V gene is TRBV9, the J gene TRBJ2-1, with TRBD1 matching over 8 bases. CDR1 SGDLS and CDR2 YYNGEE come from the germline V gene. CDR3 length: 15 amino acids. The trim removed 3 bases at V and 5 bases at J, leaving 7 bases unmatched. The CDR3 region is CASSATGVYNNEQFF. CDR3 bases: TGTGCCAGCAGCGCGACAGGGGTCTACAACAATGAGCAGTTCTTC.

The chain recombines TRBV7-3 with TRBJ1-3; D unresolved. V lost 5 bases and J 2 bases, leaving 10 bases between the germline ends. This CDR3 has 14 residues. Germline CDR1 SGHTA, CDR2 FQGTGA. In DNA, the CDR3 is TGTGCCAGCAGCCCCGGAGGGCCTGGAAACACCATATATTTT. It codes for CASSPGGPGNTIYF.

The rearrangement uses TRBV15 and TRBJ2-5; weak D call: TRBD2 (5 bases). With 8 bases removed from V and 7 bases from J, the gap between germline ends came to 17 bases. The CDR3 length is 13 residues. Germline V lookup: CDR1 LNHNV, CDR2 YYDKDF (reference sequence). The CDR3 is CATGGRRLGTQYF. The CDR3 bases are TGTGCCACCGGCGGGCGTCGCTTAGGGACCCAGTACTTC. The full variable domain, with the rest looked up from reference TRBV15 and TRBJ2-5, is DAMVIQNPRYQVTQFGKPVTLSCSQTLNHNVMYWYQQKSSQAPKLLFHYYDKDFNNEADTPDNFQSRRPNTSFCFLDIRSPGLGDTAMYLCATGGRRLGTQYFGPGTRLLVL.

V is TRBV6-1 and J is TRBJ2-1, with a weak D call TRBD1 (7 bases). Trimming stripped 6 bases from V and 10 bases from J, with 19 bases between. Per the germline V gene, CDR1 is MNHNS and CDR2 is SASEGT. CDR3 size: 14 residues. This CDR3 reads CASRVERQGGEQFF. The CDR3 nucleotides read TGTGCCAGCAGGGTAGAGCGACAGGGAGGAGAGCAGTTCTTC.

This clonotype was picked up a small number of times. The chain recombines TRBV18 with TRBJ2-7; the D gene is possibly TRBD1 (5 bases). From germline, CDR1 is KGHSH and CDR2 LQKENI. V shed 1 base and J shed 3 bases, with 10 bases lying between them. There are 14 residues in the CDR3. In nucleotides, the CDR3 is TGTGCCAGCTCACCACAGGGGTCGAACTACGAGCAGTACTTC. Protein product: CASSPQGSNYEQYF. The full variable domain, rest sourced from reference TRBV18 and TRBJ2-7, is NAGVMQNPRHLVRRRGQEARLRCSPMKGHSHVYWYRQLPEEGLKFMVYLQKENIIDESGMPKERFSAEFPKEGPSILRIQQVVRGDSAAYFCASSPQGSNYEQYFGPGTRLTVT.

The V gene is TRBV28, the J gene TRBJ1-5; 8 bases line up with TRBD1. Losses at the gene ends were 7 bases for V and 4 bases for J; bases not matched to a gene: 3. Germline-derived CDR1 and CDR2 are MDHEN and SYDVKM. The CDR3 has 13 residues. CDR3 in amino acids: CASNRDRNQPQHF. The CDR3 DNA reads as TGTGCCAGCAACCGGGACAGGAATCAGCCCCAGCATTTT.

This clonotype showed up just a few times. The V gene is TRBV25-1, the J gene TRBJ2-7; D might be TRBD1 or TRBD2, each matching 6 bases. The length of the CDR3 is 14 residues. The germline V gene has CDR1 MGHDK and CDR2 SYGVNS. V was trimmed by 0 bases and J by 2 bases, leaving 8 bases between them. The CDR3 DNA reads TGTGCCAGCAGTGAATATGGGGGGCCCTACGAGCAGTACTTC. This codes for CASSEYGGPYEQYF.

The chain recombines TRBV28 with TRBJ2-1, with D unclear. The germline V and J ends were trimmed by 2 bases and 9 bases, with 5 bases remaining between them. The CDR3 length is 11 residues. Germline V gene data show CDR1 as MDHEN and CDR2 as SYDVKM. CDR3 sequence (DNA): TGTGCCAGCAGTTTACCTCGTGAGCAGTTCTTC. It specifies CASSLPREQFF.

This clonotype was observed a handful of times. The CDR3 region has the DNA TGCAGTGCCAGCCCGGGGCTAGCGGGAATCGATACGCAGTATTTT. As protein: CSASPGLAGIDTQYF. V gene TRBV20-1 combines with J gene TRBJ2-3, with 9 bases lining up with TRBD2. Germline values: CDR1 DFQATT, CDR2 SNEGSKA (reference sequence). The V segment lost 6 bases and the J segment 6 bases; nucleotides outside the gene matches: 13. This CDR3 is built from 15 residues.

The chain recombines TRBV6-5 with TRBJ1-6, with 7 nucleotides matching TRBD1. Germline V gene lookup returns CDR1 MNHEY and CDR2 SVGAGI. The trim removed 0 bases at V and 0 bases at J, leaving 8 bases unmatched. The CDR3 runs to 19 residues. This chain's CDR3 is CASSYSRGTAGSYNSPLHF. CDR3 nucleotide sequence: TGTGCCAGCAGTTACTCCAGGGGGACTGCAGGCTCCTATAATTCACCCCTCCACTTT.

This clonotype was counted a few times. This sequence joins TRBV24-1 and TRBJ2-1; the D is unclear. Trimming removed 5 bases from V and 0 bases from J, with 16 bases in between. Germline CDR1 is KGHDR and CDR2 is SFDVKD. This CDR3 is built from 17 residues. The CDR3: CATSAKRVLSSYNEQFF. For the CDR3, the DNA is TGTGCCACCAGTGCTAAACGGGTCCTAAGCTCCTACAATGAGCAGTTCTTC.

At least ten counts were recorded for this clonotype. In nucleotides, the CDR3 is TGCAGCGTTGTGACCTCGCAGGGTGAAAAACTGTTTTTT. Residues: CSVVTSQGEKLFF. The rearrangement links TRBV29-1 to TRBJ1-4; a possible D gene is TRBD1 (5 bases). V lost 4 bases and J 7 bases, leaving 13 bases between the germline ends. The CDR3 totals 13 residues. In germline, CDR1 is SQVTM, CDR2 ANQGSEA. Full variable domain (rest looked up from reference TRBV29-1 and TRBJ1-4): SAVISQKPSRDICQRGTSLTIQCQVDSQVTMMFWYRQQPGQSLTLIATANQGSEATYESGFVIDKFPISRPNLTFSTLTVSNMSPEDSSIYLCSVVTSQGEKLFFGSGTQLSVL.

This clonotype was seen more than once but under ten times. The chain uses TRBV24-1 and TRBJ2-5, with 9 bases fitting TRBD2. Per germline, CDR1 KGHDR and CDR2 SFDVKD. The length of the CDR3 is 17 residues. J was trimmed by 5 bases and V by 3 bases; bases with no gene match: 12. CDR3 loop: CATSDPYSSSGTETQYF. The CDR3 nucleotides read TGTGCCACCAGTGATCCTTACTCGTCTAGCGGGACGGAGACCCAGTACTTC.

The sample holds a few counts of this clonotype. The chain recombines TRBV28 with TRBJ1-3; D is ambiguous. The V gene lost 5 bases and the J gene lost 2 bases, with 7 bases spanning the gap. CDR3 length: 13 amino acids. Per the germline V gene, CDR1 is MDHEN and CDR2 is SYDVKM. CDR3 DNA sequence: TGTGCCAGCAGTGTCCTGCCTGGAAACACCATATATTTT. Its translation: CASSVLPGNTIYF. Full variable domain (remainder filled in from reference TRBV28 and TRBJ1-3): DVKVTQSSRYLVKRTGEKVFLECVQDMDHENMFWYRQDPGLGLRLIYFSYDVKMKEKGDIPEGYSVSREKKERFSLILESASTNQTSMYLCASSVLPGNTIYFGEGSWLTVV.

In its sample, this clonotype was seen many times. The chain joins TRBV18 to TRBJ2-7; D may match TRBD1 or TRBD2 (5 bases each). Germline V lookup: CDR1 KGHSH, CDR2 LQKENI. With 2 bases removed from V and 3 bases from J, the gap between germline ends came to 14 bases. The CDR3 loop spans 15 amino acids. CDR3 coding DNA: TGTGCCAGCTCACCATCCGAAGGGACCTTCTACGAGCAGTACTTC. Its protein is CASSPSEGTFYEQYF.